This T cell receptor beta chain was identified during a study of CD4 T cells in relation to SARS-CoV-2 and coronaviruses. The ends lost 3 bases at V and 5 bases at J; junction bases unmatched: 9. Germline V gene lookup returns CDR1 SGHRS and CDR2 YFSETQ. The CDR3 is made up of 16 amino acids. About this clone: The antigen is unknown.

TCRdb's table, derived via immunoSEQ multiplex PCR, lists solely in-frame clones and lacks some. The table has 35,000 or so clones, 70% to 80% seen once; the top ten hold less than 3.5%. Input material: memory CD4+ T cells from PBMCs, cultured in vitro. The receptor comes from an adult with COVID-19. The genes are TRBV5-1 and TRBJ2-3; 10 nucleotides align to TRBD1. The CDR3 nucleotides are TGCGCCAGCAGCTCGGCGGGACAGGGGAGTGGAGATACGCAGTATTTT. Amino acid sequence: CASSSAGQGSGDTQYF.